Described below is a single TCR beta chain sequence and its context. Per the original data handling: Amplification with reference gene primers provided the estimates of nucleated cell counts. Assay used: immunoSEQ multiplex PCR; TCRdb lists only in-frame clones, some missing. V and J calls and clone size are copied from that table; D and trimming were computed from the DNA. Found here are approximately 240,000 clones, 82% of them singletons; the top ten hold nearly 5%. The data originate from a study of blood T cell repertoires in COVID-19. Overall study context: Acute-phase and convalescent COVID-19 samples originated in the United States, Italy and Spain.

The length of the CDR3 is 16 residues. From germline, CDR1 is MDHEN and CDR2 SYDVKM. V lost 6 bases and J lost 3, with 20 bases in between. Sequencing was performed on peripheral blood. V usage is TRBV28 and J usage is TRBJ1-2; D not resolved. The TCR sequence derives from an elderly woman with active or convalescent COVID-19. The CDR3 DNA is TGTGCCAGCAGCCCAGTCTATGGGCGAAACGACTATGGCTACACCTTC. Translation: CASSPVYGRNDYGYTF.